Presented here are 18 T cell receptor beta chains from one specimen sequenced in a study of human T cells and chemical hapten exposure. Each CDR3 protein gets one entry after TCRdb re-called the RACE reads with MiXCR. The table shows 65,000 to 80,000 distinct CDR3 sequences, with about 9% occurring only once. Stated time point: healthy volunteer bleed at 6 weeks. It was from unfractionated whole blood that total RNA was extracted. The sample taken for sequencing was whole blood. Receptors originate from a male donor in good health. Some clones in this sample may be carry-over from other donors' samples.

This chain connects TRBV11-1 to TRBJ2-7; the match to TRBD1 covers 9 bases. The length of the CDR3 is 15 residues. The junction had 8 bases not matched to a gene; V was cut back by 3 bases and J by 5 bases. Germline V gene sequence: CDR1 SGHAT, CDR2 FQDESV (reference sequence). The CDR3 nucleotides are TGTGCCAGCAGCTTTTTTCGGACAGGGGACCACGAGCAGTACTTC. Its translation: CASSFFRTGDHEQYF. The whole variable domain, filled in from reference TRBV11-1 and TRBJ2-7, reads EAEVAQSPRYKITEKSQAVAFWCDPISGHATLYWYRQILGQGPELLVQFQDESVVDDSQLPKDRFSAERLKGVDSTLKIQPAELGDSAMYLCASSFFRTGDHEQYFGPGTRLTVT.

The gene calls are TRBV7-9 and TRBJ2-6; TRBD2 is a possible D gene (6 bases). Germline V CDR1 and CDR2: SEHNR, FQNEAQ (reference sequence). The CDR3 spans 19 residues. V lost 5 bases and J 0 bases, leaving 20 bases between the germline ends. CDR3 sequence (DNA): TGTGCCAGCAGCACGAACATTCAAATTAGCGGCTCTGGGGCCAACGTCCTGACTTTC. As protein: CASSTNIQISGSGANVLTF.

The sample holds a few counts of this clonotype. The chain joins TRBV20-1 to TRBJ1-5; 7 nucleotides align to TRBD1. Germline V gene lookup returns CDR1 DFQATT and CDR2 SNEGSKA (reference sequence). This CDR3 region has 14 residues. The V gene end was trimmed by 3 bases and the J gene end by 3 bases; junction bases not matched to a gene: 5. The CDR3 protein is CSASEGTANQPQHF. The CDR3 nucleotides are TGCAGTGCTAGTGAAGGGACAGCCAATCAGCCCCAGCATTTT.

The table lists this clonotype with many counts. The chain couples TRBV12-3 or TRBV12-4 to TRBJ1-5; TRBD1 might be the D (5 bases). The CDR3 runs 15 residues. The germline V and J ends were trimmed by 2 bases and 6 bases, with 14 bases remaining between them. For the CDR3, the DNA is TGTGCCAGCAGTTTACTAGAAGGGACCTCTCAGCCCCAGCATTTT. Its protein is CASSLLEGTSQPQHF.

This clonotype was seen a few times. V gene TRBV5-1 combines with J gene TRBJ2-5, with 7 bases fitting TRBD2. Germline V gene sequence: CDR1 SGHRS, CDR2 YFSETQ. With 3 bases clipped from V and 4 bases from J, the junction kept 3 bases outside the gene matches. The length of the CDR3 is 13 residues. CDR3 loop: CASSSRGVETQYF. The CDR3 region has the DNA TGCGCCAGCAGCTCACGGGGGGTAGAGACCCAGTACTTC.

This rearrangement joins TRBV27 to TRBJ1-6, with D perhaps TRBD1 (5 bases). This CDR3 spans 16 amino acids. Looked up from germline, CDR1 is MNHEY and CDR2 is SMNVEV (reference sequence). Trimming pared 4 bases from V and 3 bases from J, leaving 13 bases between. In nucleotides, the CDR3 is TGTGCCAGCAGTTCAGGGTCGGGCTACTATAATTCACCCCTCCACTTT. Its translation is CASSSGSGYYNSPLHF.

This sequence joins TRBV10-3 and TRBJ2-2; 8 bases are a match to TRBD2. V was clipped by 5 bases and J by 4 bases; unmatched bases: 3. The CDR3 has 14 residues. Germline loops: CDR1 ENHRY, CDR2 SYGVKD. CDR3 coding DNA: TGTGCCATCAGTCGGGGGGGAGGCACCGGGGAGCTGTTTTTT. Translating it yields CAISRGGGTGELFF.

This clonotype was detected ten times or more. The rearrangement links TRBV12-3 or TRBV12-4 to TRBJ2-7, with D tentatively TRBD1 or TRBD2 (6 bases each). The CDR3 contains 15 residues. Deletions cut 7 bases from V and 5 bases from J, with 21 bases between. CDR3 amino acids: CASTWIRGGDNEQYF. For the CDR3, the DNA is TGTGCCAGCACCTGGATCCGCGGAGGGGACAACGAGCAGTACTTC.

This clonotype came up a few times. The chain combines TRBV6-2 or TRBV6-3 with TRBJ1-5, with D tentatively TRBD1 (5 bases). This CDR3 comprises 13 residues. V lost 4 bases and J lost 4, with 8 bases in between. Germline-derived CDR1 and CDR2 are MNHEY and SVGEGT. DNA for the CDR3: TGTGCCAGCAGTTCCGGGGCTAATCAGCCCCAGCATTTT. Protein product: CASSSGANQPQHF.

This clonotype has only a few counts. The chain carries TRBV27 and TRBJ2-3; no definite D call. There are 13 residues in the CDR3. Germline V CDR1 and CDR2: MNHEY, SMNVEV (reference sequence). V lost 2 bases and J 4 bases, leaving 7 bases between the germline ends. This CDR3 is CASSLRIADTQYF. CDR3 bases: TGTGCCAGCAGTTTAAGGATAGCAGATACGCAGTATTTT.

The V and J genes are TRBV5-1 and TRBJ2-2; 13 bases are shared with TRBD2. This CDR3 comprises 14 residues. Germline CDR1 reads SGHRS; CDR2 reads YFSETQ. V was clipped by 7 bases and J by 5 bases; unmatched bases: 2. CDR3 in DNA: TGCGCCAGCCTGGGACTAGCGGGAACCGGGGAGCTGTTTTTT. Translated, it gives CASLGLAGTGELFF.

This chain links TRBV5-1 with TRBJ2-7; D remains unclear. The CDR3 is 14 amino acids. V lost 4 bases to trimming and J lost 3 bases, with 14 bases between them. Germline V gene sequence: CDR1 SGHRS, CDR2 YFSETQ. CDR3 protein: CASSQDSQRYEQYF. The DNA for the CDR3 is TGCGCCAGCAGCCAGGATAGCCAACGCTACGAGCAGTACTTC. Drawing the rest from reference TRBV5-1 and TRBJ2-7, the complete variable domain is KAGVTQTPRYLIKTRGQQVTLSCSPISGHRSVSWYQQTPGQGLQFLFEYFSETQRNKGNFPGRFSGRQFSNSRSEMNVSTLELGDSALYLCASSQDSQRYEQYFGPGTRLTVT.

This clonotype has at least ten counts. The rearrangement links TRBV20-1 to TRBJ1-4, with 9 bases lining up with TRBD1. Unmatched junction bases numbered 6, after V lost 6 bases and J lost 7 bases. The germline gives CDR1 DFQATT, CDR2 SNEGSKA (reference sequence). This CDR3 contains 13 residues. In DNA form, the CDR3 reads TGCAGTGCACTGACAGGGGGGGCTGAAAAACTGTTTTTT. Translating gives CSALTGGAEKLFF.

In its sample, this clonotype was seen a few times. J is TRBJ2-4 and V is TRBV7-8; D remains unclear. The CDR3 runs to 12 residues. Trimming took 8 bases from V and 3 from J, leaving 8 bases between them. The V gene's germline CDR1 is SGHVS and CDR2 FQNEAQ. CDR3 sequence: CASGLSKNIQYF. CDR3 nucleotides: TGTGCCAGCGGCCTGAGCAAAAACATTCAGTACTTC.

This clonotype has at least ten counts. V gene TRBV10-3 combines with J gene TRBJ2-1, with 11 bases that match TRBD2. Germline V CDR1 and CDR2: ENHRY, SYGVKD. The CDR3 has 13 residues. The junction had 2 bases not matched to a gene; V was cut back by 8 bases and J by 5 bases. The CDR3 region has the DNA TGTGCCATCTTTAGCGGGGGGGACAATGAGCAGTTCTTC. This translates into CAIFSGGDNEQFF.

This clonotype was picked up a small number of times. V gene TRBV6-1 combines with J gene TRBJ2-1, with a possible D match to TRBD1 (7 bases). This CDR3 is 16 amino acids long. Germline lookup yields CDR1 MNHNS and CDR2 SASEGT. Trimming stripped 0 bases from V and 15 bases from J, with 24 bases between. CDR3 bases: TGTGCCAGCAGTGAAGCGGCGGGACAGCCCCAACCGAGGTGGTTCTTC. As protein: CASSEAAGQPQPRWFF.

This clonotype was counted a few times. The CDR3 DNA reads TGCAGTGCGGGGTGGGCTGAAGCGGGGGGCCCGAATACAGAAGAGCAGTACTTC. Its translation is CSAGWAEAGGPNTEEQYF. This sequence joins TRBV20-1 and TRBJ2-7; 9 positions match TRBD2. The length of the CDR3 is 18 residues. V was clipped by 6 bases and J by 7 bases; unmatched bases: 25. From germline, CDR1 is DFQATT and CDR2 SNEGSKA (reference sequence).

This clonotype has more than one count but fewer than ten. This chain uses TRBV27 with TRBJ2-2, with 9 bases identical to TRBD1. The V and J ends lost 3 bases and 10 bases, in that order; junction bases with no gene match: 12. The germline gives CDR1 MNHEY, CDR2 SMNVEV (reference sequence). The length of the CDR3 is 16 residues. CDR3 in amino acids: CASSFSLETGGKELFF. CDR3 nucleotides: TGTGCCAGCAGTTTTAGTCTCGAGACAGGGGGGAAGGAGCTGTTTTTT.